A single sample gave rise to the 2 T cell receptor beta chains below, sequenced in a study of blood T cell repertoires in COVID-19. The repertoire was sequenced with immunoSEQ multiplex PCR; TCRdb's copy has only in-frame clones and lacks some. The sample gives about 98,000 clones, approximately 84% of which show up once; 9.9% is in the top ten. The sequenced material came from peripheral blood. The receptor set was obtained from a middle-aged man with active or convalescent COVID-19.

The chain combines TRBV11-1 with TRBJ1-1; D unresolved. V dropped 7 bases and J dropped 5 bases, with 23 bases sitting between them. The CDR3 runs to 16 residues. Germline CDR1 SGHAT, CDR2 FQDESV (reference sequence). The CDR3 is CASTFPVGSLETEAFF. CDR3 DNA sequence: TGTGCCAGCACCTTTCCCGTAGGGAGTCTGGAAACTGAAGCTTTCTTT.

This chain connects TRBV10-1 to TRBJ1-1; TRBD1 is a possible D gene (6 bases). Germline CDR1 is WNHNN and CDR2 is SYGVQD (reference sequence). This CDR3 comprises 13 residues. V was pared by 3 bases and J by 8 bases, with 13 bases between. The CDR3 DNA is TGCGCCAGCAGTGACCCGGATGGGACAGAAGCTTTCTTT. Protein product: CASSDPDGTEAFF.